Described below is a single TCR beta chain sequence and its context. What it binds is not known. TCRdb re-called the 5' RACE reads through MiXCR, storing one row per CDR3 protein. The sample has 240,000 or so distinct CDR3 sequences; 6% to 7.5% are singletons. This record comes from a study of T cells after yellow fever vaccination. Study-level findings and limits: Most clones from primary vaccination were detected again post-booster (about 96% CD4, roughly 85% CD8).

CDR1 is SGHVS and CDR2 is FNYEAQ in the germline V gene. CDR3 length equals 14 residues. Trimming cost V 5 bases and J 6 bases; bases outside gene matches: 6. The starting material was CD4+ T cells sorted from PBMCs, obtained 15 days after the yellow fever booster vaccination. The source is a man under 40 who received the YFV17D yellow fever vaccine. The rearrangement joins TRBV7-6 to TRBJ2-7; 11 bases map to TRBD2. Here the CDR3 reads CASSLSGRAPEQYF. Written as DNA, the CDR3 is TGTGCCAGCAGCCTTAGCGGGAGGGCGCCCGAGCAGTACTTC.